A single T cell receptor beta chain is shown here with its context. What it binds is unknown. This entry is derived from a study of T cell repertoires in cytomegalovirus infection. Study-wide background: Indicated by public TCR beta signatures were CMV infection and matching HLA type.

Study outcomes and limitations: Cumulative frequency of public TCR beta families picked out carriers of CMV plus the relevant HLA. Within the response measured ex vivo, HLA-C-restricted CMV-specific TCR beta clonotypes were dominant.

TCRdb analysed the reads with MiXCR anew, one entry per CDR3 protein. The sample lists under 200,000 distinct CDR3 sequences, roughly 9% occurring once. The sequence came from a human donor in good health (CMV status not recorded). Some clones in this sample may be carry-over from other donors' samples. Sequencing was performed on PBMCs.

The CDR3 region is CASRDRQQETQYF. The CDR3 region has the DNA TGTGCCAGTAGAGATCGACAGCAAGAGACCCAGTACTTC. The chain recombines TRBV19 with TRBJ2-5, with a weak D call TRBD1 (5 bases). Germline V gene data show CDR1 as LNHDA and CDR2 as SQIVND (reference sequence). This CDR3 is 13 amino acids long. Between the trimmed V and J ends, which lost 6 bases and 2 bases, there was a span of 10 bases.